This T cell receptor beta chain was identified in a study of cytomegalovirus exposure and HLA in healthy donors. This clone was detected once. Its specificity is not known. A multiplex PCR was run with 60 Vbeta primers and 13 Jbeta primers. The protocol was immunoSEQ multiplex PCR, while the TCRdb copy is restricted to in-frame clones and leaves out a portion. The sample lists under 200,000 clones, approximately 78% occurring once. The donors were healthy bone marrow donors. General study results and limits: Indistinguishability led to the exclusion of some V segments, TRBV6-2 and TRBV6-3 included. Analysis was carried out at a later point, and it linked a missense DCLRE1C variant to TCR beta V- and J-gene trimming. Rarity held for most TCR sequences, but there were some public TCRs that occurred in many donors.

V lost 0 bases and J lost 4, with 13 bases in between. This CDR3 spans 16 amino acids. Germline values: CDR1 LGHNA, CDR2 YSLEER. The sequenced sample was PBMCs. The chain has TRBV4-3 and TRBJ1-3, with D perhaps TRBD1 (6 bases). This sequence originates from a male donor in good health and CMV-seropositive. CDR3 sequence: CASSQEYRVWGNTIYF. The CDR3 nucleotides read TGCGCCAGCAGCCAAGAGTACAGGGTGTGGGGAAACACCATATATTTT.